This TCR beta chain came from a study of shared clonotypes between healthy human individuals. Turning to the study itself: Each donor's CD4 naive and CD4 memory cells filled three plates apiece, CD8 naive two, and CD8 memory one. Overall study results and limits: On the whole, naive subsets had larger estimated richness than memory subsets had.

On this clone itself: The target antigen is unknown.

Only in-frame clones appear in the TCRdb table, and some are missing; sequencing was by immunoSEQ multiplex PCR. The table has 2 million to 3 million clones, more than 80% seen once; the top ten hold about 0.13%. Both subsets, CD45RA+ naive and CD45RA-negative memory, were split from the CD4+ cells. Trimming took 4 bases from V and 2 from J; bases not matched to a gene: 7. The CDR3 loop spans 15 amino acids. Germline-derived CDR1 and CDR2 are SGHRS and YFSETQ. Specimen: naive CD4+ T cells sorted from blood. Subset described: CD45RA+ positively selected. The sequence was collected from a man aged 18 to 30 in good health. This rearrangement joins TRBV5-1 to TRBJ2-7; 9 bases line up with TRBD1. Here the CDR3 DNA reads TGCGCCAGCAGCCAAGACAGGGGGAGCACCTACGAGCAGTACTTC. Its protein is CASSQDRGSTYEQYF.